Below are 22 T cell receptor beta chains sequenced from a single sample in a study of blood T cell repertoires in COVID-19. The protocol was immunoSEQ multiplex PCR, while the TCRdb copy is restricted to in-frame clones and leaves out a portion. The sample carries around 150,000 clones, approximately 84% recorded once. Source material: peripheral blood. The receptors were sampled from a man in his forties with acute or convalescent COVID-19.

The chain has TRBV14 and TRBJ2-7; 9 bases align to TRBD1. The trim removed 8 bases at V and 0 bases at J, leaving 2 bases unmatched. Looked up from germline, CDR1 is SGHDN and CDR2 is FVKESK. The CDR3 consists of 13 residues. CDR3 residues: CASGTGSSYEQYF. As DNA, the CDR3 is TGTGCCAGCGGGACAGGGAGCTCCTACGAGCAGTACTTC.

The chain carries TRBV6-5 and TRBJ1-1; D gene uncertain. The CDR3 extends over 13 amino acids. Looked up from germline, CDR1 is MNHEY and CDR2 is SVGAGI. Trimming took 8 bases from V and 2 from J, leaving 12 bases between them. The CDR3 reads CASARRGNTEAFF. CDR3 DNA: TGTGCCAGCGCCCGACGGGGTAACACTGAAGCTTTCTTT.

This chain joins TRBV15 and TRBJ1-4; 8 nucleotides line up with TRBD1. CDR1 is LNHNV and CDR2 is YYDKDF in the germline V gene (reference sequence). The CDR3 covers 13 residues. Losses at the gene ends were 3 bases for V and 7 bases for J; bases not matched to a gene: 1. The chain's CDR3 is CATSSGQGEKLFF. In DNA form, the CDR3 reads TGTGCCACCAGCAGCGGACAGGGTGAAAAACTGTTTTTT.

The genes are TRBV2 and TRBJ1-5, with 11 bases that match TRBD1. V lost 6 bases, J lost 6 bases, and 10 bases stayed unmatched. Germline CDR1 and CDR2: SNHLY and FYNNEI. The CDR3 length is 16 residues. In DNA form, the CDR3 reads TGTGCCAGCAGATATACCGGACAGGGGGCTAGTCAGCCCCAGCATTTT. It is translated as CASRYTGQGASQPQHF.

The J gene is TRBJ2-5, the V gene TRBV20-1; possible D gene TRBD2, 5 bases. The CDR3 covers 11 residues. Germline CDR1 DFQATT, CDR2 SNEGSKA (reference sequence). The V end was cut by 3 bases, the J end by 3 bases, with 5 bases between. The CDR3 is CSASGEETQYF. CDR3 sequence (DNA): TGCAGTGCTAGCGGGGAAGAGACCCAGTACTTC.

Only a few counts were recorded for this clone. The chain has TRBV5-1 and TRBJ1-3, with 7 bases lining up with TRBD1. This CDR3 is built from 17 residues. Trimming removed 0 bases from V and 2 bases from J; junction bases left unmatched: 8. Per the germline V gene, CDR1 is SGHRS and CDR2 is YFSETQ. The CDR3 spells CASSLGQGASAGNTIYF. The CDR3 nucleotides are TGCGCCAGCAGCTTGGGACAGGGAGCATCTGCTGGAAACACCATATATTTT.

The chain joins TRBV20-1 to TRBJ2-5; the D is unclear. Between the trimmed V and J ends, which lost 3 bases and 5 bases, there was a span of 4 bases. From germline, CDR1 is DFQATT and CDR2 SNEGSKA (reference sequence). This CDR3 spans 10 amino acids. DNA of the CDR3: TGCAGTGCTAGCGTGGAGACCCAGTACTTC. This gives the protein CSASVETQYF.

CDR3 loop: CASSFRGVYNSPLHF. DNA of the CDR3: TGTGCCAGCAGCTTCCGGGGGGTCTATAATTCACCCCTCCACTTT. This sequence joins TRBV2 and TRBJ1-6; D is perhaps TRBD1 (5 bases). CDR1 is SNHLY, CDR2 FYNNEI, per germline. The CDR3 consists of 15 residues. Deletions cut 6 bases from V and 3 bases from J, with 12 bases between.

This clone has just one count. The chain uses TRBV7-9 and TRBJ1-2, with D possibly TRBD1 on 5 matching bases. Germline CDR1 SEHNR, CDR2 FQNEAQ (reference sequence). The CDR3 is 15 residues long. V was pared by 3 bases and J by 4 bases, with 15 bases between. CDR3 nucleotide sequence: TGTGCCAGCAGCTTTACCGCCAGGGCGAGCTATGGCTACACCTTC. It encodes CASSFTARASYGYTF.

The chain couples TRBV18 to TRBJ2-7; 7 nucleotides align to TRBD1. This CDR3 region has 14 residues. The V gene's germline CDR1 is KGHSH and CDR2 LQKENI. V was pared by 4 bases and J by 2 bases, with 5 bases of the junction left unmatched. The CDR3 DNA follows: TGTGCCAGCTCACTCGCAGGGGGAGCCTACGAGCAGTACTTC. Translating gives CASSLAGGAYEQYF.

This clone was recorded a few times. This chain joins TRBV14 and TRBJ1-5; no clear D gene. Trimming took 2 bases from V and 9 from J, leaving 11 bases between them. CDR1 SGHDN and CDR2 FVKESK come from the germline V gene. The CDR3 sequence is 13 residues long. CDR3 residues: CASSQFREGPQHF. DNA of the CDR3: TGTGCCAGCAGCCAATTCCGGGAGGGGCCCCAGCATTTT.

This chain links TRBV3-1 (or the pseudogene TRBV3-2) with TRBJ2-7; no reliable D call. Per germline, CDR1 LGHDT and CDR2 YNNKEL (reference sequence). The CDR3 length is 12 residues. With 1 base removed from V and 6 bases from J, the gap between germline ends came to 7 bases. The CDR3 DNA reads TGTGCCAGCAGCCAAGGCCGCGGCGAGCAGTACTTC. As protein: CASSQGRGEQYF.

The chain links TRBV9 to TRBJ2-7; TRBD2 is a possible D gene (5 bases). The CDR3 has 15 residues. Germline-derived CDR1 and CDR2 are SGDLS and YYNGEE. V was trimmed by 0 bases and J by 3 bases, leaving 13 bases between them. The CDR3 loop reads CASSVEGEGHYEQYF. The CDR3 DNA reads TGTGCCAGCAGCGTAGAGGGTGAGGGCCACTACGAGCAGTACTTC.

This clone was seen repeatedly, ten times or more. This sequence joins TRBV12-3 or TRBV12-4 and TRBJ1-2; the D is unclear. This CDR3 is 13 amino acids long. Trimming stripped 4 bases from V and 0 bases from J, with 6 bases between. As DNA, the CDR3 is TGTGCCAGCAGTTCTCTAGCTAACTATGGCTACACCTTC. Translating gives CASSSLANYGYTF.

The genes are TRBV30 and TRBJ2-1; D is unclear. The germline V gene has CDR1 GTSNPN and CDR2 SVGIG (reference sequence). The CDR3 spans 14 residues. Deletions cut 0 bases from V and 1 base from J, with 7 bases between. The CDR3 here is CAWSVSRSYNEQFF. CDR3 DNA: TGTGCCTGGAGTGTGTCGCGGTCCTACAATGAGCAGTTCTTC. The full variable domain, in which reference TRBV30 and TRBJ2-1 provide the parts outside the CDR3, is SQTIHQWPATLVQPVGSPLSLECTVEGTSNPNLYWYRQAAGRGLQLLFYSVGIGQISSEVPQNLSASRPQDRQFILSSKKLLLSDSGFYLCAWSVSRSYNEQFFGPGTRLTVL.

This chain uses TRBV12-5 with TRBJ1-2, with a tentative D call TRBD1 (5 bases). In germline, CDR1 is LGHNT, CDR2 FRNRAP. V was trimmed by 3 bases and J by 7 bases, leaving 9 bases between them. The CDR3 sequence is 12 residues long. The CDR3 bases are TGTGCTAGTGGTTTTCAACAGGCTGGCTACACCTTC. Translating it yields CASGFQQAGYTF.

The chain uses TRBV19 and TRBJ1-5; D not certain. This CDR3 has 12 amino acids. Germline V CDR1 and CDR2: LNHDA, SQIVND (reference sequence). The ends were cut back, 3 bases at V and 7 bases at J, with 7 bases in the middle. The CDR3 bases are TGTGCCAGTAGTATTTCAAAACAGCCCCAGCATTTT. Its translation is CASSISKQPQHF.

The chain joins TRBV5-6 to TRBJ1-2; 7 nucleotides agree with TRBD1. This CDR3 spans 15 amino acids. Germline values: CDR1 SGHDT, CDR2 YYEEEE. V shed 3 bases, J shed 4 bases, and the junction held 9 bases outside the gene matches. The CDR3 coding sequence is TGTGCCAGCAGCTCCAACGACAGGGCCGTCTATGGCTACACCTTC. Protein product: CASSSNDRAVYGYTF.

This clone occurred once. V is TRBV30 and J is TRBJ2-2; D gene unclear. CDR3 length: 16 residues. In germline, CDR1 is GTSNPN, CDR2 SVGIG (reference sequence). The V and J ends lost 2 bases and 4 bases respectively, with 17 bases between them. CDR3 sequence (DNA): TGTGCCTGGAGTCTCCCCGGGTCTCCCGGCACCGGGGAGCTGTTTTTT. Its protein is CAWSLPGSPGTGELFF.

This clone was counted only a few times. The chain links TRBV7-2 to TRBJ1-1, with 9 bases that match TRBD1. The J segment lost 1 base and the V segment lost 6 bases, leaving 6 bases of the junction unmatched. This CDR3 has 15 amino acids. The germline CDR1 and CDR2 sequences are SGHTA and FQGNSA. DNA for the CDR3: TGTGCCAGCAGATCGGACAGGGGTGCGAACACTGAAGCTTTCTTT. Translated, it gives CASRSDRGANTEAFF. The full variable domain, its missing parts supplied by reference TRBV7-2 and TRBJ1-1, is GAGVSQSPSNKVTEKGKDVELRCDPISGHTALYWYRQSLGQGLEFLIYFQGNSAPDKSGLPSDRFSAERTGGSVSTLTIQRTQQEDSAVYLCASRSDRGANTEAFFGQGTRLTVV.

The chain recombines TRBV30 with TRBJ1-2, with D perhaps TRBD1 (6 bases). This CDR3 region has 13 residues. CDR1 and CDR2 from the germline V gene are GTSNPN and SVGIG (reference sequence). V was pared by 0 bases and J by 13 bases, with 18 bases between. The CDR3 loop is CAWSVSGGLGLTF. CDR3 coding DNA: TGTGCCTGGAGTGTAAGCGGGGGCTTGGGGCTCACCTTC.

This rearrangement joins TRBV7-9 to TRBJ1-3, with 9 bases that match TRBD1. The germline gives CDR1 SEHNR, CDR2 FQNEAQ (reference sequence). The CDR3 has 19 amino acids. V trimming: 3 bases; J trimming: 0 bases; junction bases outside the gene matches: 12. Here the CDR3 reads CASSFPRDREHFSGNTIYF. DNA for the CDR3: TGTGCCAGCAGCTTCCCCCGGGACAGGGAACATTTCTCTGGAAACACCATATATTTT.